The clone carrying this T cell receptor beta chain was seen a single time. Its antigen is undetermined. Some clones are missing from TCRdb's copy, which holds only in-frame ones; the method was immunoSEQ multiplex PCR. The sample holds about 71,000 clones, over 65% seen once. These data originate in a study of vaccination effects on CD4 cells after COVID-19. Overall study results and limits: The study got few convalescent patients and did not collect any early post-infection timepoints.

CDR1 and CDR2 from the germline V gene are MNHEY and SVGAGI. This CDR3 comprises 15 residues. V was pared by 1 base and J by 5 bases, with 14 bases between. Antigen-specific CD4+ T cells were first expanded with viral peptide pools by the ViraFEST assay and only then sequenced. After more than 9 days in culture, the CD4+ T cells were isolated. Prior SARS-CoV-2 infection was absent in the vaccine recipients, as shown by negative nucleocapsid antibodies. The sequence came from a human donor who received a COVID-19 vaccine. V usage is TRBV6-5 and J usage is TRBJ1-1, with a weak D call TRBD1 (5 bases). The sequences come from CD4+ T cells from PBMCs cultured with HCoV-OC43 spike peptides, collected before COVID-19 vaccination. Stated subset: HCoV-OC43 spike overlapping peptide pool stimulation. In nucleotides, the CDR3 is TGTGCCAGCAGTTACTTCAGGGAGGCGAAGACTGAAGCTTTCTTT. Its protein is CASSYFREAKTEAFF.